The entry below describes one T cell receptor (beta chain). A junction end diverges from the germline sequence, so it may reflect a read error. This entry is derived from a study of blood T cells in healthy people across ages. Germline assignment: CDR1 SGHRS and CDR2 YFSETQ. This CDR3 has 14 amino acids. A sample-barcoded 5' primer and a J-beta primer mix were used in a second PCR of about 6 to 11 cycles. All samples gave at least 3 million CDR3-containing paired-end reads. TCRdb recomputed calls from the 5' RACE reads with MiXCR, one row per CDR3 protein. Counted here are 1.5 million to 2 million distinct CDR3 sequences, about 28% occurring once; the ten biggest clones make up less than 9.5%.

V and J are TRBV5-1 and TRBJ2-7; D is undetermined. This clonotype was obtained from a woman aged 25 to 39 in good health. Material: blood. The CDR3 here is CTSSLNGLPYEQYF. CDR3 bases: TGCACCAGCAGCTTGAACGGGTTACCCTACGAGCAGTACTTC.